A few counts support the clone carrying this TCR beta chain. The antigen remains undetermined. This entry comes from a study of T cell repertoires in cytomegalovirus infection. Looking at the study overall: CMV epitopes that were recently identified and HLA-C-restricted were used alongside well-studied HLA-B-restricted ones. Indications came from public TCR beta signatures; they pointed to CMV infection and to a matching HLA type. Study-wide results and limits: Ex vivo, HLA-C-restricted CMV-specific TCR beta clonotypes prevailed over the rest of the response. The cumulative frequency of public TCR beta families identified carriers of CMV plus the relevant HLA.

CDR1 and CDR2 from the germline V gene are SGHVS and FQNEAQ. CDR3 length: 14 residues. The V and J ends lost 5 bases and 4 bases respectively, with 11 bases between them. TCRdb re-called the reads with MiXCR, one entry per CDR3 protein. The top ten clones hold 59% of a sample with about 74,000 distinct CDR3 sequences, more than 25% of them seen once. The TCR comes from a human donor in good health (CMV status not recorded). Some clones in this sample may be carry-over from other donors' samples. The sample was CD8+ T cells from cultured PBMCs, taken from culture after CMV antigen stimulation. V and J are TRBV7-8 and TRBJ1-4; D unresolved. The CDR3: CASSRTAINEKLFF. CDR3 DNA: TGTGCCAGCAGCCGTACAGCCATTAATGAAAAACTGTTTTTT. The entire variable domain, with the rest obtained from reference TRBV7-8 and TRBJ1-4, is as follows: GAGVSQSPRYKVAKRGQDVALRCDPISGHVSLFWYQQALGQGPEFLTYFQNEAQLDKSGLPSDRFFAERPEGSVSTLKIQRTQQEDSAVYLCASSRTAINEKLFFGSGTQLSVL.